Listed here are 31 T cell receptor beta chains from one sample, sequenced in a study of T cell responses to AZD1222 COVID-19 vaccine. Method: immunoSEQ multiplex PCR; TCRdb's copy keeps in-frame clones and lacks some. The sample records 95,000 to 150,000 clones, about 89% being singletons. The sequencing used peripheral blood, collected on day 0 of MenACWY control vaccination. The receptors originated from an adult in good health.

This clone was detected a few times. The chain recombines TRBV7-3 with TRBJ2-2; D gene uncertain. The CDR3 loop spans 12 amino acids. CDR1 is SGHTA and CDR2 is FQGTGA in the germline V gene. V was clipped by 7 bases and J by 4 bases, with 7 bases between them. The CDR3 loop reads CASNSGTGELFF. The DNA for the CDR3 is TGTGCCAGCAATTCTGGCACCGGGGAGCTGTTTTTT.

V gene TRBV11-3 combines with J gene TRBJ2-7; D may be TRBD1 (6 bases). Per germline, CDR1 SGHNT and CDR2 YENEEA. The CDR3 runs to 13 residues. Trimming stripped 5 bases from V and 2 bases from J, with 10 bases between. The CDR3 nucleotides read TGTGCCAGCAGCCCGACAGGACCCTACGAGCAGTACTTC. Translated, it gives CASSPTGPYEQYF.

The V call is TRBV7-9, the J call TRBJ2-7, with 9 bases fitting TRBD1. This CDR3 comprises 16 residues. The V gene's germline CDR1 is SEHNR and CDR2 FQNEAQ (reference sequence). The trim removed 1 base at V and 4 bases at J, leaving 8 bases unmatched. In DNA form, the CDR3 reads TGTGCCAGCAGCTTAGGCGGGACAGGGAAGGGATACGAGCAGTACTTC. It specifies CASSLGGTGKGYEQYF.

The V gene is TRBV11-3, the J gene TRBJ1-6; the D is unclear. V gave up 4 bases and J gave up 0 bases, with 13 bases separating them. CDR1 is SGHNT, CDR2 YENEEA, per germline. The CDR3 extends over 17 amino acids. The CDR3 coding sequence is TGTGCCAGCAGCTCCTCGACGCAGAGCTCCTATAATTCACCCCTCCACTTT. Translating gives CASSSSTQSSYNSPLHF. Full variable domain (missing parts from reference TRBV11-3 and TRBJ1-6): EAGVVQSPRYKIIEKKQPVAFWCNPISGHNTLYWYLQNLGQGPELLIRYENEEAVDDSQLPKDRFSAERLKGVDSTLKIQPAELGDSAVYLCASSSSTQSSYNSPLHFGNGTRLTVT.

The rearrangement joins TRBV5-6 to TRBJ1-5, with unresolved D. The V end was cut by 1 base, the J end by 3 bases, with 17 bases between. CDR1 is SGHDT and CDR2 is YYEEEE in the germline V gene. This CDR3 contains 17 residues. The chain's CDR3 is CASSLRGRAGHNQPQHF. CDR3 DNA sequence: TGTGCCAGCAGCTTGCGGGGTCGGGCAGGCCACAATCAGCCCCAGCATTTT.

This chain connects TRBV19 to TRBJ1-3; no clear D gene. The V and J ends lost 3 bases and 4 bases respectively, with 10 bases between them. From germline, CDR1 is LNHDA and CDR2 SQIVND (reference sequence). This CDR3 is built from 14 residues. The CDR3 here is CASSIAAYGNTIYF. CDR3 bases: TGTGCCAGTAGTATCGCGGCTTACGGAAACACCATATATTTT.

The chain uses TRBV5-4 and TRBJ2-2, with TRBD2 matching over 8 bases. CDR1 SGHNT and CDR2 YYREEE come from the germline V gene (reference sequence). The CDR3 runs to 17 residues. The V segment lost 0 bases and the J segment 4 bases; nucleotides outside the gene matches: 8. Here the CDR3 reads CASSLAPGTSGTGELFF. DNA of the CDR3: TGTGCCAGCAGCTTGGCACCCGGGACTAGTGGCACCGGGGAGCTGTTTTTT.

The chain employs TRBV5-1 and TRBJ2-7; 8 nucleotides align to TRBD1. The CDR3 has 13 residues. V dropped 7 bases and J dropped 7; count of bases not matched to a gene: 10. Per the germline V gene, CDR1 is SGHRS and CDR2 is YFSETQ. This CDR3 reads CASGGTTGVEQYF. In DNA form, the CDR3 reads TGCGCCAGCGGAGGGACGACAGGGGTTGAGCAGTACTTC.

V gene TRBV4-1 combines with J gene TRBJ1-2; TRBD1 is a possible D gene (6 bases). The V end was cut by 4 bases, the J end by 7 bases, with 22 bases between. CDR1 and CDR2 (germline): MGHRA, YSYEKL. The CDR3 spans 16 residues. CDR3 bases: TGCGCCAGCAGCCGTTCTTCAGGGGAGGGTCAGCGTGGCTACACCTTC. It specifies CASSRSSGEGQRGYTF.

J is TRBJ2-7 and V is TRBV5-6, with 13 bases matching TRBD2. This CDR3 contains 17 residues. Trimming removed 4 bases from V and 1 base from J; junction bases left unmatched: 8. Germline lookup yields CDR1 SGHDT and CDR2 YYEEEE. The chain's CDR3 is CASSLLAGGPASYEQYF. Here the CDR3 DNA reads TGTGCCAGCAGCCTACTAGCGGGAGGGCCAGCGTCCTACGAGCAGTACTTC.

The rearrangement joins TRBV30 to TRBJ2-3, with unresolved D. Germline CDR1 and CDR2: GTSNPN and SVGIG (reference sequence). Trimming took off 6 bases at V and 1 base at J, with 2 bases between the two ends. This CDR3 has 10 residues. The CDR3 loop reads CACRTDTQYF. CDR3 sequence (DNA): TGTGCCTGTCGCACAGATACGCAGTATTTT.

The chain links TRBV9 to TRBJ1-4, with no clear D. Germline CDR1 and CDR2: SGDLS and YYNGEE. The germline V and J ends were trimmed by 6 bases and 8 bases, with 17 bases remaining between them. The CDR3 has 14 amino acids. As DNA, the CDR3 is TGTGCCAGCAACCCCCAGGCAGTTGGGGAAAAACTGTTTTTT. Protein: CASNPQAVGEKLFF.

The chain recombines TRBV5-1 with TRBJ1-1; a possible D gene is TRBD1 (6 bases). Germline V CDR1 and CDR2: SGHRS, YFSETQ. The CDR3 totals 13 residues. The germline V and J ends were trimmed by 0 bases and 8 bases, with 11 bases remaining between them. The CDR3 reads CASSLALQGEAFF. The CDR3 nucleotides are TGCGCCAGCAGCTTGGCTTTGCAGGGGGAAGCTTTCTTT.

The chain has TRBV7-9 and TRBJ1-1, with TRBD1 matching over 8 bases. This CDR3 comprises 16 residues. CDR1 and CDR2 from the germline V gene are SEHNR and FQNEAQ (reference sequence). Trimming at V came to 5 bases and at J to 1 base, leaving 9 bases not matched to a gene. CDR3 residues: CASSPPLGTGNTEAFF. DNA of the CDR3: TGTGCCAGCAGCCCGCCCCTCGGGACAGGGAACACTGAAGCTTTCTTT. Supplemented by reference TRBV7-9 and TRBJ1-1, the full variable domain reads DTGVSQNPRHKITKRGQNVTFRCDPISEHNRLYWYRQTLGQGPEFLTYFQNEAQLEKSRLLSDRFSAERPKGSFSTLEIQRTEQGDSAMYLCASSPPLGTGNTEAFFGQGTRLTVV.

Only one count was recorded for this clone. The chain joins TRBV4-2 to TRBJ1-2; D gene uncertain. The V end lost 0 bases, the J end lost 6 bases, and 8 bases lay between the germline ends. The CDR3 has 13 amino acids. Germline loops: CDR1 LGHNA, CDR2 YNFKEQ. The CDR3 loop is CASSQEVADGYTF. The DNA of the CDR3 is TGTGCCAGCAGCCAAGAAGTAGCAGATGGCTACACCTTC.

This chain connects TRBV6-2 or TRBV6-3 to TRBJ2-3; the D gene is possibly TRBD2 (5 bases). This CDR3 is 14 amino acids long. CDR1 and CDR2 from the germline V gene are MNHEY and SVGEGT. Deletions cut 0 bases from V and 6 bases from J, with 10 bases between. CDR3 protein: CASSYSDSRDTQYF. CDR3 DNA sequence: TGTGCCAGCAGTTACTCGGACTCCAGGGATACGCAGTATTTT.

This chain links TRBV9 with TRBJ2-1; D not certain. The CDR3 runs 15 residues. V was trimmed by 4 bases and J by 1 base, leaving 12 bases between them. Germline V CDR1 and CDR2: SGDLS, YYNGEE. The CDR3 coding sequence is TGTGCCAGCAGCCTATTAGGTATGTCCTACAATGAGCAGTTCTTC. Its translation: CASSLLGMSYNEQFF.

This chain links TRBV11-3 with TRBJ2-1; D call uncertain. Germline V gene data show CDR1 as SGHNT and CDR2 as YENEEA. The V gene lost 0 bases and the J gene lost 9 bases, with 9 bases spanning the gap. This CDR3 contains 13 residues. The chain's CDR3 is CASSLERVGEQFF. The CDR3 region has the DNA TGTGCCAGCAGCTTAGAAAGGGTCGGTGAGCAGTTCTTC.

This clone has a single count. The chain is built from TRBV28 and TRBJ2-7; 7 positions match TRBD1. Per the germline V gene, CDR1 is MDHEN and CDR2 is SYDVKM. CDR3 size: 14 residues. Unmatched junction bases numbered 5, after V lost 6 bases and J lost 0 bases. For the CDR3, the DNA is TGTGCCAGCAGATGGGACAGCACCTCCTACGAGCAGTACTTC. Its translation: CASRWDSTSYEQYF.

V and J are TRBV19 and TRBJ1-5; 9 positions agree with TRBD1. Germline-derived CDR1 and CDR2 are LNHDA and SQIVND (reference sequence). V shed 4 bases and J 4 bases; nucleotides not matched to a gene: 11. This CDR3 is built from 17 residues. CDR3 amino acids: CASSTGTQGASNQPQHF. CDR3 sequence (DNA): TGTGCCAGTAGTACCGGAACACAGGGGGCGAGTAATCAGCCCCAGCATTTT.

V gene TRBV7-9 combines with J gene TRBJ1-1, with 8 bases fitting TRBD1. V was clipped by 2 bases and J by 5 bases; unmatched bases: 4. The CDR3 consists of 14 residues. Germline lookup yields CDR1 SEHNR and CDR2 FQNEAQ (reference sequence). The CDR3 is CASSLQTGVTEAFF. CDR3 coding DNA: TGTGCCAGCAGCTTACAGACAGGGGTGACTGAAGCTTTCTTT.

The genes are TRBV5-1 and TRBJ2-7; no reliable D call. The CDR3 has 11 amino acids. The germline gives CDR1 SGHRS, CDR2 YFSETQ. The V and J ends lost 5 bases and 1 base respectively, with 4 bases between them. The CDR3 region is CASRRSYEQYF. In nucleotides, the CDR3 is TGCGCCAGCAGGAGGTCCTACGAGCAGTACTTC.

This chain connects TRBV5-1 to TRBJ2-7; no firm D call. Germline lookup yields CDR1 SGHRS and CDR2 YFSETQ. Trimming removed 0 bases from V and 3 bases from J, with 7 bases in between. The CDR3 covers 13 residues. CDR3 amino acids: CASSLVADYEQYF. The CDR3 region has the DNA TGCGCCAGCAGCTTGGTGGCAGACTACGAGCAGTACTTC.

The chain employs TRBV24-1 and TRBJ2-2; D unclear. The CDR3 contains 15 residues. The V end was cut by 0 bases, the J end by 3 bases, with 7 bases between. Germline CDR1 reads KGHDR; CDR2 reads SFDVKD. The CDR3 spells CATSDLLRDTGELFF. CDR3 sequence (DNA): TGTGCCACCAGTGATTTGCTACGGGACACCGGGGAGCTGTTTTTT.

The V and J genes are TRBV19 and TRBJ1-3, with TRBD1 identical over 7 bases. V lost 7 bases to trimming and J lost 1 base; unmatched junction nucleotides: 10. Germline V gene lookup returns CDR1 LNHDA and CDR2 SQIVND (reference sequence). The CDR3 is 16 amino acids. The DNA for the CDR3 is TGTGCCAGTAACGACGCCAGGGGGAAGTCTGGAAACACCATATATTTT. It yields the protein CASNDARGKSGNTIYF.

This CDR3 reads CASSSGWGQNSPLHF. DNA for the CDR3: TGTGCCAGCAGTTCCGGGTGGGGACAAAATTCACCCCTCCACTTT. The chain is built from TRBV5-8 and TRBJ1-6; D may be TRBD1 (6 bases). Germline V gene lookup returns CDR1 SGHTS and CDR2 YDEGEE. CDR3 length equals 15 residues. Trimming took 5 bases from V and 7 from J, leaving 16 bases between them.

In this sample, this clone turned up once. This CDR3 reads CAISASGNQPQHF. In DNA, the CDR3 is TGTGCCATCAGTGCTTCAGGAAATCAGCCCCAGCATTTT. The chain employs TRBV10-3 and TRBJ1-5, with no clear D. Per the germline V gene, CDR1 is ENHRY and CDR2 is SYGVKD. V was pared by 4 bases and J by 4 bases, with 8 bases between. The CDR3 is made up of 13 amino acids.

The rearrangement uses TRBV7-9 and TRBJ1-1, with a possible D match to TRBD1 (6 bases). The CDR3 has 11 residues. Germline CDR1 is SEHNR and CDR2 is FQNEAQ (reference sequence). The V end was cut by 9 bases, the J end by 6 bases, with 11 bases between. The CDR3 DNA is TGTGCCAGTTCAGGGGCGCCTGAAGCTTTCTTT. Its protein is CASSGAPEAFF.

The chain couples TRBV21-1 to TRBJ2-7; the listed D gene, TRBD1, was not tested against the DNA. TRBV21-1 is a pseudogene segment. CDR3 size: 12 residues. This CDR3 reads CASSKTGTEQYF. DNA of the CDR3: TGTGCCAGCAGCAAAACAGGGACCGAGCAGTACTTC.

This chain uses TRBV9 with TRBJ1-2; 9 nucleotides agree with TRBD1. Germline CDR1 and CDR2: SGDLS and YYNGEE. The J segment lost 4 bases and the V segment lost 3 bases, leaving 7 bases of the junction unmatched. This CDR3 comprises 15 residues. The CDR3, as DNA: TGTGCCAGCAGCGCATCCCGACAGGGGGGCTATGGCTACACCTTC. Translating gives CASSASRQGGYGYTF.

This chain uses TRBV7-7 with TRBJ2-1, with D possibly matching TRBD2 (7 bases). Germline V gives CDR1 SSHAT, CDR2 FNYEAQ (reference sequence). CDR3 length: 15 residues. Trimming stripped 1 base from V and 5 bases from J, with 12 bases between. CDR3 in amino acids: CASSLGGGLNNEQFF. The CDR3 DNA sequence: TGTGCCAGCAGCTTAGGGGGGGGCCTTAACAATGAGCAGTTCTTC.